This entry is about one T cell receptor (beta chain). Measured with immunoSEQ multiplex PCR; TCRdb has only the in-frame clones, and not every one. The data show 90,000 to 120,000 clones, around 80% seen once. The sample originates from a study of control samples from healthy donors and cancer patients. The material sequenced was blood. This sequence was found in a man younger than 35 in good health.

This CDR3 reads CASSTRWTGGNNGYTF. CDR3 nucleotides: TGTGCCAGCAGCACACGATGGACAGGGGGAAATAATGGCTACACCTTC. V gene TRBV7-2 combines with J gene TRBJ1-2; TRBD1 matches at 10 bases. The CDR3 runs to 16 residues. Germline V gene sequence: CDR1 SGHTA, CDR2 FQGNSA. V shed 5 bases and J 6 bases; nucleotides not matched to a gene: 12.